The sequence of this T cell receptor beta chain was determined in a study of beta chain features in type 1 diabetes. This clone was observed a handful of times. The antigen remains undetermined. Study-level findings and limits: Any HLA-type effect on TCRB rearrangement remained unresolved here. Significant though moderate, a shortening of TCRB CDR3s appeared in all four CD4+ subsets of Type 1 diabetes patients.

With V trimmed by 8 bases and J by 7 bases, 8 bases remained unmatched. Germline CDR1 reads MDHEN; CDR2 reads SYDVKM. The CDR3 contains 15 residues. The sequenced template was cDNA made from the entire isolated RNA. The protocol was immunoSEQ multiplex PCR, while the TCRdb copy is restricted to in-frame clones and leaves out a portion. Here the sample spans more than 300,000 clones, roughly 9.8% being singletons. Sequenced: central memory CD4+ T cells from blood. This TCR came from a man under 40 with type 1 diabetes. This chain connects TRBV28 to TRBJ2-1; 13 positions match TRBD2. DNA for the CDR3: TGTGCCAGCCAGTATCCGGGACTAGCGGGAAATGAGCAGTTCTTC. Encoded protein: CASQYPGLAGNEQFF. Looking up the rest from reference TRBV28 and TRBJ2-1 gives the full variable domain: DVKVTQSSRYLVKRTGEKVFLECVQDMDHENMFWYRQDPGLGLRLIYFSYDVKMKEKGDIPEGYSVSREKKERFSLILESASTNQTSMYLCASQYPGLAGNEQFFGPGTRLTVL.